These 26 T cell receptor beta chains were all obtained from the same sample, sequenced in a study of T cells in Graves' hyperthyroidism and ophthalmopathy. Amplified TCR beta CDR3 regions derived from RNA transcripts. The study used the HTBI primer set for a first-round RT-PCR of the TCR CDR3. TCRdb fed the multiplex PCR reads into MiXCR, producing one record per CDR3 protein. Of 350,000 or so distinct CDR3 sequences listed, over 15% are singletons. The sequencing sample was made of blood. All receptors derive from a woman aged 40 to 50 with Graves' ophthalmopathy.

At least ten counts were recorded for this clonotype. The V gene is TRBV20-1, the J gene TRBJ1-5; TRBD1 aligns across 8 bases. Germline-derived CDR1 and CDR2 are DFQATT and SNEGSKA (reference sequence). This CDR3 has 16 residues. Losses at the gene ends were 6 bases for V and 0 bases for J; bases not matched to a gene: 10. CDR3 nucleotides: TGCAGTGCCCGCCCGGGACAGGCATATAGCAATCAGCCCCAGCATTTT. Its translation is CSARPGQAYSNQPQHF.

Ten or more counts support this clonotype. The chain uses TRBV6-5 and TRBJ2-5; TRBD1 is a possible D gene (5 bases). This CDR3 region has 13 residues. Germline V gene sequence: CDR1 MNHEY, CDR2 SVGAGI. V was clipped by 4 bases and J by 3 bases, with 9 bases between them. As DNA, the CDR3 is TGTGCCAGCAGTTCACGCAGGGAAGAGACCCAGTACTTC. Its translation: CASSSRREETQYF.

A remark on this clonotype: A single base separates this from a much larger clone, so it may be a read error. This rearrangement joins TRBV29-1 to TRBJ2-2; weak D call: TRBD2 (6 bases). The CDR3 length is 14 residues. Trimming stripped 4 bases from V and 0 bases from J, with 9 bases between. The germline CDR1 and CDR2 sequences are SQVTM and ANQGSEA. CDR3 residues: CSVGRTTNTGELFF. As DNA, the CDR3 is TGCAGCGTTGGCCGGACTACGAACACCGGGGAGCTGTTTTTT.

This clonotype was picked up many times. Here the CDR3 reads CASRLGGNTEAFF. The CDR3 DNA follows: TGTGCCAGCAGACTCGGGGGGAACACTGAAGCTTTCTTT. The chain combines TRBV7-3 with TRBJ1-1, with TRBD1 as a possible D gene (5 bases). Germline V CDR1 and CDR2: SGHTA, FQGTGA. V was shortened by 6 bases and J by 1 base, with 9 bases between the two germline ends. This CDR3 is built from 13 residues. Filled out from reference TRBV7-3 and TRBJ1-1, the complete variable domain reads GAGVSQTPSNKVTEKGKYVELRCDPISGHTALYWYRQSLGQGPEFLIYFQGTGAADDSGLPNDRFFAVRPEGSVSTLKIQRTERGDSAVYLCASRLGGNTEAFFGQGTRLTVV.

This clonotype has ten or more counts. V usage is TRBV13 and J usage is TRBJ1-1, with 9 bases lining up with TRBD1. This CDR3 region has 17 residues. Germline values: CDR1 PRHDT, CDR2 FYEKMQ (reference sequence). V lost 6 bases, J lost 3 bases, and 14 bases stayed unmatched. CDR3 in amino acids: CASSHTGTGILDTEAFF. In nucleotides, the CDR3 is TGTGCCAGCAGTCATACCGGGACAGGGATACTTGACACTGAAGCTTTCTTT.

A word on this clonotype: Its ends do not fully match the called genes, so a read error is possible. This chain connects TRBV29-1 to TRBJ2-7; 8 bases are shared with TRBD1. Germline assignment: CDR1 SQVTM and CDR2 ANQGSEA. The CDR3 contains 11 residues. The CDR3 nucleotides are TGCAGCGTCCCCGAGGGGACAGGAAGAGACTTC. Translating it yields CSVPEGTGRDF.

This clonotype has at least ten counts. The chain employs TRBV7-2 and TRBJ1-3; 7 positions agree with TRBD1. The CDR3 sequence is 14 residues long. Per the germline V gene, CDR1 is SGHTA and CDR2 is FQGNSA. With V trimmed by 5 bases and J by 0 bases, 1 base remained unmatched. CDR3 in amino acids: CASSRGLSGNTIYF. CDR3 bases: TGTGCCAGCAGCAGGGGGCTCTCTGGAAACACCATATATTTT.

This chain uses TRBV28 with TRBJ2-4, with TRBD1 as a possible D gene (6 bases). The CDR3 totals 15 residues. Germline CDR1 MDHEN, CDR2 SYDVKM. V lost 3 bases to trimming and J lost 6 bases, with 15 bases between them. In nucleotides, the CDR3 is TGTGCCAGCAGTTTTCCGGACAGACCCCTAAACATTCAGTACTTC. Translated: CASSFPDRPLNIQYF.

This clonotype was recorded many times. V and J are TRBV13 and TRBJ2-7, with D possibly called TRBD1 or TRBD2 (5 bases each). The CDR3 consists of 14 residues. The V end was cut by 2 bases, the J end by 2 bases, with 10 bases between. Germline V gives CDR1 PRHDT, CDR2 FYEKMQ (reference sequence). The CDR3 DNA follows: TGTGCCAGCAGCTTACTCGAGGGGACCTACGAGCAGTACTTC. It translates to CASSLLEGTYEQYF. The entire variable domain, with the rest obtained from reference TRBV13 and TRBJ2-7, is as follows: AAGVIQSPRHLIKEKRETATLKCYPIPRHDTVYWYQQGPGQDPQFLISFYEKMQSDKGSIPDRFSAQQFSDYHSELNMSSLELGDSALYFCASSLLEGTYEQYFGPGTRLTVT.

This clonotype has a handful of counts. V usage is TRBV11-1 and J usage is TRBJ2-5; 9 bases map to TRBD2. Germline CDR1 is SGHAT and CDR2 is FQDESV (reference sequence). This CDR3 comprises 18 residues. The V gene end was trimmed by 1 base and the J gene end by 2 bases; junction bases not matched to a gene: 11. CDR3 residues: CASSLGPPASGMQETQYF. For the CDR3, the DNA is TGTGCCAGCAGCTTAGGCCCGCCCGCTAGCGGGATGCAAGAGACCCAGTACTTC.

This clonotype was picked up many times. The genes are TRBV2 and TRBJ2-5, with 11 bases that match TRBD2. Trimming took 6 bases from V and 0 from J; bases not matched to a gene: 12. Germline CDR1 is SNHLY and CDR2 is FYNNEI. The CDR3 length is 18 residues. The CDR3: CASSTGTSGDLYQETQYF. CDR3 bases: TGTGCCAGCAGCACCGGGACTAGCGGTGATTTGTACCAAGAGACCCAGTACTTC.

The rearrangement joins TRBV30 to TRBJ2-7; weak D call: TRBD1 (6 bases). Per germline, CDR1 GTSNPN and CDR2 SVGIG (reference sequence). The germline V and J ends were trimmed by 0 bases and 6 bases, with 12 bases remaining between them. This CDR3 is built from 13 residues. The CDR3 spells CAWSVGTPGEQYF. In DNA form, the CDR3 reads TGTGCCTGGAGTGTGGGGACACCCGGCGAGCAGTACTTC.

There are many counts of this clonotype. The rearrangement joins TRBV12-3 or TRBV12-4 to TRBJ2-7; no clear D gene. The ends were cut back, 3 bases at V and 3 bases at J, with 9 bases in the middle. CDR3 size: 13 residues. For the CDR3, the DNA is TGTGCCAGCAGTTTTCGAACCTACTACGAGCAGTACTTC. This encodes CASSFRTYYEQYF.

At least ten counts were recorded for this clonotype. CDR3 sequence (DNA): TGCAGCGTCGGGAGGGACAGGAACAAGAACACTGAAGCTTTCTTT. It specifies CSVGRDRNKNTEAFF. The chain couples TRBV29-1 to TRBJ1-1; TRBD1 matches 8 bases. The V gene's germline CDR1 is SQVTM and CDR2 ANQGSEA. The CDR3 has 15 amino acids. The ends lost 6 bases at V and 1 base at J; junction bases unmatched: 10.

There are many counts of this clonotype. DNA for the CDR3: TGTGCCAGCAGTTACCCCCGCAGCGGGAGGACATACCAAGAGACCCAGTACTTC. Its translation is CASSYPRSGRTYQETQYF. The chain carries TRBV6-2 or TRBV6-3 and TRBJ2-5; TRBD2 matches 9 bases. Germline-derived CDR1 and CDR2 are MNHEY and SVGEGT. This CDR3 is 18 amino acids long. The junction had 10 bases not matched to a gene; V was cut back by 2 bases and J by 0 bases.

This clonotype appeared many times. This rearrangement joins TRBV12-3 or TRBV12-4 to TRBJ1-5; perhaps TRBD1 as D (6 bases). Trimming removed 6 bases at V and 4 bases at J, with 19 bases between. The CDR3 spans 16 residues. In nucleotides, the CDR3 is TGTGCCAGCAGCTACGACCCAGGGGTAGCGAATCAGCCCCAGCATTTT. Translating it yields CASSYDPGVANQPQHF.

This clonotype was detected many times. The J gene is TRBJ2-7, the V gene TRBV27; 7 nucleotides match TRBD2. The junction had 3 bases not matched to a gene; V was cut back by 0 bases and J by 1 base. The CDR3 has 15 residues. Germline lookup yields CDR1 MNHEY and CDR2 SMNVEV (reference sequence). The CDR3 spells CASSLSAGASYEQYF. For the CDR3, the DNA is TGTGCCAGCAGTTTATCCGCGGGAGCTTCCTACGAGCAGTACTTC.

This clonotype was counted ten times or more. The chain couples TRBV19 to TRBJ2-7; D unclear. There are 14 residues in the CDR3. CDR1 is LNHDA and CDR2 is SQIVND in the germline V gene (reference sequence). Trimming shortened V by 11 bases and J by 2 bases, and 19 bases separated the two germline ends. CDR3 in amino acids: CASRSVTKTYEQYF. In DNA, the CDR3 is TGTGCCTCACGCAGCGTGACAAAGACCTACGAGCAGTACTTC.

This clonotype has only a few counts. The CDR3 nucleotides read TGTGCCAGCAGTTACGACAGAGCCAGCTCCTACGAGCAGTACTTC. Translating gives CASSYDRASSYEQYF. This chain joins TRBV6-5 and TRBJ2-7, with a tentative D call TRBD1 (5 bases). V was pared by 2 bases and J by 0 bases, with 11 bases between. The CDR3 is made up of 15 amino acids. Germline lookup yields CDR1 MNHEY and CDR2 SVGAGI.

This clonotype has ten or more counts. V usage is TRBV3-1 and J usage is TRBJ1-2; D uncertain. V was pared by 4 bases and J by 8 bases, with 8 bases between. The CDR3 totals 11 residues. CDR1 and CDR2 from the germline V gene are LGHDT and YNNKEL (reference sequence). CDR3 amino acids: CASSRAGGYTF. The CDR3 bases are TGTGCCAGCAGCCGCGCGGGGGGCTACACCTTC. Complete variable domain (other parts from reference TRBV3-1 and TRBJ1-2): DTAVSQTPKYLVTQMGNDKSIKCEQNLGHDTMYWYKQDSKKFLKIMFSYNNKELIINETVPNRFSPKSPDKAHLNLHINSLELGDSAVYFCASSRAGGYTFGSGTRLTVV.

Ten or more counts support this clonotype. This likely comes from a read error, as the CDR3 has no conserved phenylalanine or tryptophan at its end. V and J are TRBV29-1 and TRBJ1-1; 9 bases line up with TRBD1. Germline V lookup: CDR1 SQVTM, CDR2 ANQGSEA. The CDR3 is made up of 15 amino acids. J gave up 0 bases and V 7 bases, and 9 bases lay outside the gene matches. CDR3 coding DNA: TGCAGCGCCGGATTGACAGGGGGAGTGAACACTGAAGCTTTCTCT. Amino acid sequence: CSAGLTGGVNTEAFS.

The chain uses TRBV11-2 and TRBJ2-5; TRBD2 matches at 10 bases. CDR3 length: 15 residues. V was clipped by 2 bases and J by 5 bases; unmatched bases: 5. The V gene's germline CDR1 is SGHAT and CDR2 FQNNGV. In nucleotides, the CDR3 is TGTGCCAGCAGCTTAACTAGCGGGGTCCCGGAGACCCAGTACTTC. Its protein product is CASSLTSGVPETQYF.

This clonotype was recorded many times. The gene calls are TRBV11-2 and TRBJ2-7; 8 bases fit TRBD2. Germline lookup yields CDR1 SGHAT and CDR2 FQNNGV. V dropped 0 bases and J dropped 5; count of bases not matched to a gene: 6. The CDR3 is 15 residues long. The CDR3 sequence: CASSLDGLALDEQYF. Here the CDR3 DNA reads TGTGCCAGCAGCTTAGACGGACTAGCTCTCGACGAGCAGTACTTC.

This clonotype was picked up many times. The CDR3 DNA follows: TGTGCCAGCGGGTTGGAGGGGTGGACCGGGGAGCTGTTTTTT. Its protein product is CASGLEGWTGELFF. The chain combines TRBV28 with TRBJ2-2; D possibly corresponds to TRBD2 (6 bases). Germline V gives CDR1 MDHEN, CDR2 SYDVKM. CDR3 length: 14 amino acids. Trimming took off 8 bases at V and 5 bases at J, with 15 bases between the two ends.

This clonotype was detected many times. The chain employs TRBV6-2 or TRBV6-3 and TRBJ2-7; TRBD2 agrees at 9 bases. Per germline, CDR1 MNHEY and CDR2 SVGEGT. The trim removed 0 bases at V and 2 bases at J, leaving 2 bases unmatched. The CDR3 spans 15 residues. The CDR3 region has the DNA TGTGCCAGCAGTTACTCGACTAGCGGCACCTACGAGCAGTACTTC. As protein: CASSYSTSGTYEQYF.

At least ten counts were recorded for this clonotype. This sequence joins TRBV6-5 and TRBJ2-5, with TRBD2 as a possible D gene (6 bases). The germline V and J ends were trimmed by 6 bases and 4 bases, with 15 bases remaining between them. Germline V lookup: CDR1 MNHEY, CDR2 SVGAGI. The CDR3 consists of 14 residues. In DNA form, the CDR3 reads TGTGCCAGCAGGGGGGGAGGACGACGAGAGACCCAGTACTTC. The encoded protein is CASRGGGRRETQYF.